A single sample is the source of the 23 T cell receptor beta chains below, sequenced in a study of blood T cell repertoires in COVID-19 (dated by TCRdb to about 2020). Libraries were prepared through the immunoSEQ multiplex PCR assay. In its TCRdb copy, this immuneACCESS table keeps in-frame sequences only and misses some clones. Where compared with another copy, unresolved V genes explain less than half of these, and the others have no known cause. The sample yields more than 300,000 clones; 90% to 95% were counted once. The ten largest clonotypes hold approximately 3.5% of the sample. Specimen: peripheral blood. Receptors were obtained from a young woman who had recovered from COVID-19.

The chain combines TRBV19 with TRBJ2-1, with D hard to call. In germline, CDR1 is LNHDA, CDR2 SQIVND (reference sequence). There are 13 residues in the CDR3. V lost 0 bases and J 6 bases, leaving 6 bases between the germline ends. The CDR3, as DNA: TGTGCCAGTAGTATAGAACGGAGCAATGAGCAGTTCTTC. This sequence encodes CASSIERSNEQFF.

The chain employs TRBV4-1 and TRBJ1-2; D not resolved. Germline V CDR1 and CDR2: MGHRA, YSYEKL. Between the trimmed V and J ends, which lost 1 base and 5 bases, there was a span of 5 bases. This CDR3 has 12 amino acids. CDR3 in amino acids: CASSQGEYGYTF. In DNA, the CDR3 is TGCGCCAGCAGCCAAGGAGAGTATGGCTACACCTTC.

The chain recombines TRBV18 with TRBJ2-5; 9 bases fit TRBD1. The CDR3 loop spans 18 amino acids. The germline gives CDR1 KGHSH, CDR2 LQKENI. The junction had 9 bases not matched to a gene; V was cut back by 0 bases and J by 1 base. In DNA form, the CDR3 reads TGTGCCAGCTCACCACCATCCATTGGGACAGGGATCCAAGAGACCCAGTACTTC. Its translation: CASSPPSIGTGIQETQYF.

CDR3 amino acids: CASSLGGFNTEAFF. The CDR3 DNA follows: TGCGCCAGCAGCTTGGGGGGCTTTAACACTGAAGCTTTCTTT. V gene TRBV5-1 combines with J gene TRBJ1-1, with D maybe TRBD1 (5 bases). Trimming removed 0 bases from V and 2 bases from J, with 8 bases in between. Per germline, CDR1 SGHRS and CDR2 YFSETQ. This CDR3 comprises 14 residues.

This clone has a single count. CDR3 DNA sequence: TGTGCCAGCAGCAAAGCGACAGACCGTAAGAATCAGCCCCAGCATTTT. Encoded protein: CASSKATDRKNQPQHF. The J gene is TRBJ1-5, the V gene TRBV21-1; the table gives TRBD1 as D, unverified against the DNA. TRBV21-1 is described as a pseudogene. The CDR3 runs 16 residues.

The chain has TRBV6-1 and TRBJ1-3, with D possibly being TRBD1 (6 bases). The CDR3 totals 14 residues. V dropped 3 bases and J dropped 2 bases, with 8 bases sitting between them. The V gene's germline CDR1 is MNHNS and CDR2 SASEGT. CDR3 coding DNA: TGTGCCAGCAGTGACAGGGGACCTGGAAACACCATATATTTT. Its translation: CASSDRGPGNTIYF.

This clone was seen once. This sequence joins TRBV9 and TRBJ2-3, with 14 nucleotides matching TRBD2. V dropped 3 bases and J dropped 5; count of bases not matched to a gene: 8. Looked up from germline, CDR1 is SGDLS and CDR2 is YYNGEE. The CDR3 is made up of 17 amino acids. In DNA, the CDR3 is TGTGCCAGCAGCGCCCAGGGACTAGCGGGAGCCGGAGATACGCAGTATTTT. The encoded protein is CASSAQGLAGAGDTQYF.

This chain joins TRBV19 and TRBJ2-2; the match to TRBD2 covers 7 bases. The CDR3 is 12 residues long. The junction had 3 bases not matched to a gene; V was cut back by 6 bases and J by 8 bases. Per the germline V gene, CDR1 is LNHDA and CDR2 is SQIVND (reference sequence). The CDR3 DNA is TGTGCCAGTAGGCGGGAGCGAGGGGAGCTGTTTTTT. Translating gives CASRRERGELFF.

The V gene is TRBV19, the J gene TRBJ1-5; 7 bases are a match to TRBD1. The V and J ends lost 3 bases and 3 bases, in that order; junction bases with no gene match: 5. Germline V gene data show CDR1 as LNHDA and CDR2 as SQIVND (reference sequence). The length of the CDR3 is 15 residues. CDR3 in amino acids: CASSIRDRDNQPQHF. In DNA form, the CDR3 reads TGTGCCAGTAGTATCCGAGACAGGGACAATCAGCCCCAGCATTTT.

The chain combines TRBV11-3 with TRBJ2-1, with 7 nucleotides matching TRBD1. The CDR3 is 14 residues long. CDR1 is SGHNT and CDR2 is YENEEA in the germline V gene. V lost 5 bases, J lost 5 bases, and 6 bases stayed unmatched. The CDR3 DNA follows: TGTGCCAGCAGCAGACAGGGTCGAGACAATGAGCAGTTCTTC. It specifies CASSRQGRDNEQFF.

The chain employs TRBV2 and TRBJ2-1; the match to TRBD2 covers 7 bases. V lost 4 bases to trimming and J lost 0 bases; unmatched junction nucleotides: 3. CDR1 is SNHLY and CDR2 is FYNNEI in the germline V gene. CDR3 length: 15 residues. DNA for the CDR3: TGTGCCAGCAGTGCCGAGCGGGGCTCCTACAATGAGCAGTTCTTC. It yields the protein CASSAERGSYNEQFF.

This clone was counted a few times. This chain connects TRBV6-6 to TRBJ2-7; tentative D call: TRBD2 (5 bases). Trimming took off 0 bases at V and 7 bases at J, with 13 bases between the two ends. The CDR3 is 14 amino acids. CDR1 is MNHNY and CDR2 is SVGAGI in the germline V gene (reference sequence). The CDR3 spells CASSYSTIASEQYV. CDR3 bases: TGTGCCAGCAGTTACTCCACCATAGCGAGTGAGCAGTACGTC.

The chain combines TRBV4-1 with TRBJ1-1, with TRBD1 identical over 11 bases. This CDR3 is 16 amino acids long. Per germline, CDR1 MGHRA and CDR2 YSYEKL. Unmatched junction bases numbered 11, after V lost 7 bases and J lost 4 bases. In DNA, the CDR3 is TGCGCCAGCATTCCGGGACAGGGGGACGGGGTCACTGAAGCTTTCTTT. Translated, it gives CASIPGQGDGVTEAFF.

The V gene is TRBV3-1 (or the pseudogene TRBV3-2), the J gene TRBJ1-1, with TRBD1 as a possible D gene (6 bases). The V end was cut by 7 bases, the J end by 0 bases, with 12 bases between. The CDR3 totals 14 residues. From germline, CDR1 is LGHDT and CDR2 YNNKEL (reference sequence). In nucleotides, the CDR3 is TGTGCCAGCAATCTAGGACAGATGAACACTGAAGCTTTCTTT. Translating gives CASNLGQMNTEAFF.

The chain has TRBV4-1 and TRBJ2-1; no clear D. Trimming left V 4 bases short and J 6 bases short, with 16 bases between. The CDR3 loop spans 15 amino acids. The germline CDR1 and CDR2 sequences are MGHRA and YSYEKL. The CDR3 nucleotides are TGCGCCAGCAGCCGTAGAATGGTGAGTCCCAATGAGCAGTTCTTC. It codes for CASSRRMVSPNEQFF.

The CDR3 here is CASSQRTSGTDTQYF. The CDR3 DNA is TGCGCCAGCAGCCAGAGGACTAGCGGAACAGATACGCAGTATTTT. J is TRBJ2-3 and V is TRBV5-1; 10 bases agree with TRBD2. This CDR3 is 15 amino acids long. CDR1 and CDR2 (germline): SGHRS, YFSETQ. With 4 bases clipped from V and 3 bases from J, the junction kept 5 bases outside the gene matches. The complete variable domain, with remaining parts taken from reference TRBV5-1 and TRBJ2-3, reads KAGVTQTPRYLIKTRGQQVTLSCSPISGHRSVSWYQQTPGQGLQFLFEYFSETQRNKGNFPGRFSGRQFSNSRSEMNVSTLELGDSALYLCASSQRTSGTDTQYFGPGTRLTVL.

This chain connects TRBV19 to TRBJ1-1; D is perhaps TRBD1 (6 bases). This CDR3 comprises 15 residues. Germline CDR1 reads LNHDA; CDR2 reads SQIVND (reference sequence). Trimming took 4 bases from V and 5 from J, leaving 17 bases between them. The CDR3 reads CASSSPQGLLTEAFF. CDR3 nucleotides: TGTGCCAGTAGTAGTCCACAGGGCCTACTGACTGAAGCTTTCTTT. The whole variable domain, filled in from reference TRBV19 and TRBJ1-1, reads DGGITQSPKYLFRKEGQNVTLSCEQNLNHDAMYWYRQDPGQGLRLIYYSQIVNDFQKGDIAEGYSVSREKKESFPLTVTSAQKNPTAFYLCASSSPQGLLTEAFFGQGTRLTVV.

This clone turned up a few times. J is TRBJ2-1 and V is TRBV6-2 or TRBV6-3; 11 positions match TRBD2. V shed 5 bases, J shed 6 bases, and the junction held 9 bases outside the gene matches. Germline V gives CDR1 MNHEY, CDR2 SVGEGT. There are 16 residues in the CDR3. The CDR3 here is CASSRWLAGGSNEQFF. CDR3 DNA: TGTGCCAGCAGTCGCTGGCTAGCGGGAGGATCCAATGAGCAGTTCTTC.

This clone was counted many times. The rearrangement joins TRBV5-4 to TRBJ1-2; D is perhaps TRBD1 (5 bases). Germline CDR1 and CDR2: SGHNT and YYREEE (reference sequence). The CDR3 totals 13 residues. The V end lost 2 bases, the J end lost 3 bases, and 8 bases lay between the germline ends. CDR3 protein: CASSFREDYGYTF. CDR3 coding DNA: TGTGCCAGCAGCTTCAGGGAGGACTATGGCTACACCTTC.

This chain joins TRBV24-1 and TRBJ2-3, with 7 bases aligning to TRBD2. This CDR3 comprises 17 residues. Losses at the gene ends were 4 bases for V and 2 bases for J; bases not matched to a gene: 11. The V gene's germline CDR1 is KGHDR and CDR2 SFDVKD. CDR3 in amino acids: CATSDQLGEGNTDTQYF. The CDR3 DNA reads TGTGCCACCAGTGACCAATTAGGGGAGGGGAACACAGATACGCAGTATTTT.

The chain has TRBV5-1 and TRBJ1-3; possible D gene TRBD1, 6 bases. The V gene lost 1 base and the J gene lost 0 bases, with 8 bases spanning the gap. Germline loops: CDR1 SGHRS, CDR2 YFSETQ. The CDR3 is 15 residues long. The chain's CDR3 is CASSLQGISGNTIYF. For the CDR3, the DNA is TGCGCCAGCAGCTTGCAGGGGATCTCTGGAAACACCATATATTTT.

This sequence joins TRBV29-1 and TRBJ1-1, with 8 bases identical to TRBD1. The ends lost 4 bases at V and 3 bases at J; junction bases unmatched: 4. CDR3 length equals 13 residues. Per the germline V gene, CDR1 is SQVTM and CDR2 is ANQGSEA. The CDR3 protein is CSVGRGRDTEAFF. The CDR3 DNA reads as TGCAGCGTTGGCAGGGGGCGTGACACTGAAGCTTTCTTT.

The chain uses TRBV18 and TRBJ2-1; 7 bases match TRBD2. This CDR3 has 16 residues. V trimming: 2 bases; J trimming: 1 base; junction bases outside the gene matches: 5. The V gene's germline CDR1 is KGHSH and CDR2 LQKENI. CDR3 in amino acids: CASSPLAGPSYNEQFF. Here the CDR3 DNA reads TGTGCCAGCTCACCATTAGCGGGCCCTTCCTACAATGAGCAGTTCTTC.